This T cell receptor beta chain appears in the sequencing data of a study of T-cell reconstitution after alpha-beta-depleted transplantation in children (dated by TCRdb to the mid-2010s). Broadly, across the study: The study quantitatively tracked T-cell immune reconstitution after TCRalphabeta/CD19-depleted allogeneic hematopoietic cell transplantation in children using TCR repertoire profiling. Results the study describes overall, beyond this receptor: Over subsequent months, a decline in hyperexpanded clone frequencies was noted, and after one year, T-cell counts and TCRbeta diversity were mostly ascribed to newly produced T cells. About two months after transplant, the apparently early recovery of alphabetaT-cell counts reportedly depended on just several hundred clones that had expanded rapidly and came from non-depleted graft cells. In some patients, the high TCRbeta diversity seen at day 60 was put down to recipient T cells and intrathymic progenitors that had survived conditioning.

The treatment or condition label, read with the paper, signifies: allogeneic hematopoietic cell transplantation with graft depleted of TCRalphabeta T cells and CD19 B cells. Transplant recipients were children who received TCRalphabeta/CD19-depleted allogeneic hematopoietic cell grafts. The method was PCR. Sequencing was performed on an Illumina HiSeq 2500. Molecular barcoding was employed in the preparation of TCR libraries, with unique molecular identifiers being used to normalize TCRbeta repertoire quantification. TCRdb applied fastp at Q25 and MiXCR to the public reads, then kept only in-frame beta chains. Every distinct CDR3 protein forms one entry, paired with its most common genes and DNA. The sample yields more than 400,000 distinct CDR3 sequences; 43% were counted once. The ten largest clones capture under 35% of the sample. Including cysteine and phenylalanine, the CDR3 has 13 amino acids. The CDR3 DNA has 39 bases and is translated from base 1. V gives up 0 bases and J gives up 6 bases, and the segment between their germline ends measures 6 bases. CDR1 and CDR2 are read off the germline V gene as MGHRA and YSYEKL.

Concerning this clonotype: Its antigen specificity is not known. Base qualities are not at hand, and no much larger clone is one base apart.

Sequenced material: PBMCs, taken before TCRalphabeta/CD19-depleted stem cell transplant. This clonotype originated in a girl aged 2 to 10 with aplastic anemia, due to receive a stem cell transplant. The rearranged chain carries TRBV4-1 and TRBJ1-5; no D gene can be assigned with confidence. The bases are TGCGCCAGCAGCCAAGAGGGGAGTCAGCCCCAGCATTTT. Protein translation: CASSQEGSQPQHF.